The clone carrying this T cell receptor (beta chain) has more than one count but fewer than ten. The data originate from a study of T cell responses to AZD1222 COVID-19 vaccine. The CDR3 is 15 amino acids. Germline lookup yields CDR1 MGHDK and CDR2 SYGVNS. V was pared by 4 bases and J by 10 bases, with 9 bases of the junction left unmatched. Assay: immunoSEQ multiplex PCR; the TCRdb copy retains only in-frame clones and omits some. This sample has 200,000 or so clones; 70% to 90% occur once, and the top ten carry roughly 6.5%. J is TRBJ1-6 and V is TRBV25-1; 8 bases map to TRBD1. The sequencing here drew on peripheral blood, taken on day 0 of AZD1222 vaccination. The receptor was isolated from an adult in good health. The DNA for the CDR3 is TGTGCCAGCAGTGGAATCAGGGGGCAGGGGTCACCCCTCCACTTT. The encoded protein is CASSGIRGQGSPLHF.